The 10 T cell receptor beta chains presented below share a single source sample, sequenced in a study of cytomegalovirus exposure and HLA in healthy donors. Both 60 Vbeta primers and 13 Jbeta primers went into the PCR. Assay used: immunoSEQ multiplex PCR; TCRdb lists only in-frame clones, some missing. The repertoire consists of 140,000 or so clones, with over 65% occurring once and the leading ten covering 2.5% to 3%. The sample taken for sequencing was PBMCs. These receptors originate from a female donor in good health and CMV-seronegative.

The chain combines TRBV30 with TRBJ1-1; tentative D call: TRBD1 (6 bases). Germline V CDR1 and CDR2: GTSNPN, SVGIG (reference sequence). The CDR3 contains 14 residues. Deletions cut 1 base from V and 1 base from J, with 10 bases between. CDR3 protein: CAWSEGGANTEAFF. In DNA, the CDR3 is TGTGCCTGGAGTGAAGGGGGGGCGAACACTGAAGCTTTCTTT.

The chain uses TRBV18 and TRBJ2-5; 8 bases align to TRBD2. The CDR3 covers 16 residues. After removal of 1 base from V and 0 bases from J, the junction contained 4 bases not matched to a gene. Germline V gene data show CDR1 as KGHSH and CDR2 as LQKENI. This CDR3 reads CASSPRPGGNQETQYF. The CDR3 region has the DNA TGTGCCAGCTCACCACGGCCGGGAGGGAACCAAGAGACCCAGTACTTC.

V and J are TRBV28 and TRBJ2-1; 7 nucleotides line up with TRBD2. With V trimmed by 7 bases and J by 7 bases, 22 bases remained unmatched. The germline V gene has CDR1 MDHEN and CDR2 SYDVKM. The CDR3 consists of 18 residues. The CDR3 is CASTTPQLAVVGMNEQFF. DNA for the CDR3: TGTGCCAGCACCACCCCGCAGCTAGCGGTCGTCGGGATGAATGAGCAGTTCTTC.

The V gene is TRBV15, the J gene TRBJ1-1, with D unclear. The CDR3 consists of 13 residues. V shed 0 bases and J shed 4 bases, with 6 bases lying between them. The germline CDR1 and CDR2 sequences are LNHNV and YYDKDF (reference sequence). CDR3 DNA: TGTGCCACCAGCAGAGATTACGGCACTGAAGCTTTCTTT. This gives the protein CATSRDYGTEAFF.

The CDR3 sequence is CASSLWRLTGLSEAFF. CDR3 nucleotides: TGTGCCAGCAGTTTATGGCGACTGACAGGGCTATCTGAAGCTTTCTTT. This sequence joins TRBV27 and TRBJ1-1, with 7 bases that match TRBD1. This CDR3 is built from 16 residues. V trimming: 1 base; J trimming: 6 bases; junction bases outside the gene matches: 11. CDR1 is MNHEY, CDR2 SMNVEV, per germline (reference sequence).

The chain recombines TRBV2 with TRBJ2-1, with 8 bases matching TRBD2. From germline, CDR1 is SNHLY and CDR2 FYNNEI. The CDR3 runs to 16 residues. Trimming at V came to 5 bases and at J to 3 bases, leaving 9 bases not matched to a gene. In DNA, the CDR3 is TGTGCCAGCAGTCCTCGACTAGCGCTACTCTACAATGAGCAGTTCTTC. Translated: CASSPRLALLYNEQFF. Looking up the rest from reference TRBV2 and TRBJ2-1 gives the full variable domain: EPEVTQTPSHQVTQMGQEVILRCVPISNHLYFYWYRQILGQKVEFLVSFYNNEISEKSEIFDDQFSVERPDGSNFTLKIRSTKLEDSAMYFCASSPRLALLYNEQFFGPGTRLTVL.

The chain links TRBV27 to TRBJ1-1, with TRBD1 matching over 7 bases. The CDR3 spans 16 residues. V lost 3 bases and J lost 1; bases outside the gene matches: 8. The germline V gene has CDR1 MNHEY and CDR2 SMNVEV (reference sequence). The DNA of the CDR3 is TGTGCCAGCAGTTTTTCCCAAGACAGGGCGAACACTGAAGCTTTCTTT. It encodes CASSFSQDRANTEAFF.

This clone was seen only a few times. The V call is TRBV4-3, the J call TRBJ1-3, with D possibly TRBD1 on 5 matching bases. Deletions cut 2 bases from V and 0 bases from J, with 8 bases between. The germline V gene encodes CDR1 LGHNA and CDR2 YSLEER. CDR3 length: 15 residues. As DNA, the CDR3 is TGCGCCAGCAGCCAACGCCAGGGCTCTGGAAACACCATATATTTT. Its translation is CASSQRQGSGNTIYF.

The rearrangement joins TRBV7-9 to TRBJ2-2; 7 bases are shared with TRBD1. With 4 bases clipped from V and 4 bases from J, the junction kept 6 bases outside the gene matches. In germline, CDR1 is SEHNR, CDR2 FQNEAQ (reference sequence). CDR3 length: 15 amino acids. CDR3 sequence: CASSSTGSGTGELFF. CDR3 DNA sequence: TGTGCCAGCAGCTCGACAGGGTCGGGCACCGGGGAGCTGTTTTTT.

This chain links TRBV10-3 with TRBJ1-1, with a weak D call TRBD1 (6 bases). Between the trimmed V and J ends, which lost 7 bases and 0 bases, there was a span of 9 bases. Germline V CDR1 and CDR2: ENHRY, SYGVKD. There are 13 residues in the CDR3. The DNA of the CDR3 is TGTGCCATCAAGGGACAAATGAACACTGAAGCTTTCTTT. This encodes CAIKGQMNTEAFF.